This record covers a single T cell receptor (beta chain). The data originate from a study of Tregs in tolerant kidney transplant recipients. The germline V gene encodes CDR1 MNHEY and CDR2 SMNVEV (reference sequence). V dropped 2 bases and J dropped 2; count of bases not matched to a gene: 6. The CDR3 contains 18 residues. Measured with immunoSEQ multiplex PCR; TCRdb has only the in-frame clones, and not every one. Of about 88,000 clones in the sample, just over 90% were seen once. CD4+CD25+CD127- Tregs, CD4+CD25- non-Tregs, CD4 and CD8 cells were sorted. The chain employs TRBV27 and TRBJ2-5, with TRBD2 identical over 15 bases. The sequenced material came from CD8+ T cells from blood. This receptor was obtained from a human donor in good health. The CDR3 DNA reads as TGTGCCAGCAGTTTAACGGGACTAGCGGGAGGCCCACAAGAGACCCAGTACTTC. Its protein is CASSLTGLAGGPQETQYF.